The TCR beta chain described here comes from a study of identical twins. Whole-study findings and limits: The more abundant beta clonotypes in cord blood had fewer insertions, and memory repertoires did not show this.

This clonotype was seen ten or more times. Its antigen is still unknown. TCRdb called the 5' RACE reads again in MiXCR, with one record for every CDR3 protein. The sample consists of roughly 570,000 distinct CDR3 sequences, just under 10% of them appearing once. The germline V and J ends were trimmed by 2 bases and 3 bases, with 6 bases remaining between them. Germline lookup yields CDR1 SGHKS and CDR2 YYEKEE (reference sequence). The CDR3 is 12 residues long. The same specimen was also included in a second study, on yellow fever vaccine responses in identical twins.

Material: PBMCs. The rearrangement links TRBV5-5 to TRBJ2-7; no firm D call. This sequence originates from a young woman in good health. For the CDR3, the DNA is TGTGCCAGCAGCTTTCTCAACTACGAGCAGTACTTC. It is translated as CASSFLNYEQYF.